The clone carrying this TCR beta chain was detected once. Its cognate antigen is unknown. Peripheral blood came from all dose cohorts at three timepoints. The assay was immunoSEQ multiplex PCR, and TCRdb's table has in-frame clones only and misses some. The sample yields tens of thousands of clones, nearly 95% seen once. The data stem from a study of OX40 agonist ivuxolimab in advanced cancers. Study conclusions and caveats: On average, CD8+ T cells had more expanded clones than CD4+. Some nonresponders also had low normalized T-cell clonal expansion. Antigen specificity of clonally expanded peripheral T cells was not established.

Deletions cut 8 bases from V and 6 bases from J, with 7 bases between. The CDR3 totals 11 residues. Germline CDR1 and CDR2: MNHEY and SMNVEV (reference sequence). The TCR comes from an adult with an advanced solid tumor such as melanoma, head and neck, liver or kidney cancer. The material sequenced was CD4+ or CD8+ T cells sorted from blood, taken in a trial of the OX40 agonist ivuxolimab. This rearrangement joins TRBV27 to TRBJ2-2; D is perhaps TRBD1 (5 bases). The CDR3 loop reads CASLGAGELFF. For the CDR3, the DNA is TGTGCCAGCCTAGGGGCCGGGGAGCTGTTTTTT.